The 30 T cell receptor beta chains given below trace back to one sample, sequenced in a study of cytomegalovirus exposure and HLA in healthy donors. PCR used 60 Vbeta primers and 13 Jbeta primers. Sequencing used immunoSEQ multiplex PCR; TCRdb keeps in-frame clones, though not all of them. The sample shows roughly 150,000 clones, roughly 85% of them seen only once. The specimen was PBMCs. The receptor set was obtained from a young man in good health and CMV-seropositive.

The chain combines TRBV18 with TRBJ1-5, with D uncertain. Germline CDR1 is KGHSH and CDR2 is LQKENI. The CDR3 length is 13 residues. Trimming left V 3 bases short and J 5 bases short, with 8 bases between. The CDR3: CASSPGADQPQHF. In DNA form, the CDR3 reads TGTGCCAGCTCACCGGGAGCCGATCAGCCCCAGCATTTT.

As regards this clone: Within the sample, other DNA sequences also encode this same CDR3. The chain links TRBV2 to TRBJ1-2; a weak D match, TRBD1 (5 bases). Germline CDR1 is SNHLY and CDR2 is FYNNEI. The CDR3 runs to 13 residues. V gave up 2 bases and J gave up 1 base, with 5 bases separating them. In DNA form, the CDR3 reads TGTGCCAGCAGTGAACAGGGTAACTATGGCTACACCTTC. Its translation is CASSEQGNYGYTF.

The chain couples TRBV30 to TRBJ2-1; 12 bases are shared with TRBD2. Unmatched junction bases numbered 4, after V lost 4 bases and J lost 6 bases. The germline V gene encodes CDR1 GTSNPN and CDR2 SVGIG (reference sequence). There are 14 residues in the CDR3. Here the CDR3 DNA reads TGTGCCTGGACTAGCGGGAGGGCCAGCAATGAGCAGTTCTTC. Translating it yields CAWTSGRASNEQFF.

The chain carries TRBV6-5 and TRBJ2-6; D not certain. CDR1 MNHEY and CDR2 SVGAGI come from the germline V gene. V shed 0 bases and J shed 0 bases, with 6 bases lying between them. The CDR3 length is 16 residues. The CDR3 bases are TGTGCCAGCAGTTACTCCCGGTCCTCTGGGGCCAACGTCCTGACTTTC. Translated, it gives CASSYSRSSGANVLTF.

The gene calls are TRBV15 and TRBJ2-4; D may be TRBD2 (6 bases). The germline V gene encodes CDR1 LNHNV and CDR2 YYDKDF (reference sequence). V was pared by 2 bases and J by 8 bases, with 13 bases between. CDR3 size: 14 residues. The CDR3 sequence is CATSRIGSSDIQYF. The CDR3 region has the DNA TGTGCCACCAGCAGAATCGGGAGTTCGGACATTCAGTACTTC.

A note on this clone: Compared with germline, one end of the junction differs, possibly owing to a read error. V gene TRBV7-9 combines with J gene TRBJ1-2, with D perhaps TRBD1 (5 bases). Germline V lookup: CDR1 SEHNR, CDR2 FQNEAQ (reference sequence). This CDR3 contains 14 residues. This CDR3 reads CSSSLAGGIGGYTF. The CDR3 DNA is TGTTCCAGCAGCTTGGCTGGGGGGATTGGTGGCTACACCTTC.

This chain connects TRBV6-6 to TRBJ1-5, with TRBD1 as a possible D gene (6 bases). The CDR3 covers 16 residues. V was shortened by 2 bases and J by 0 bases, with 11 bases between the two germline ends. CDR1 and CDR2 (germline): MNHNY, SVGAGI (reference sequence). The CDR3 here is CASSYPTGYSNQPQHF. CDR3 DNA: TGTGCCAGCAGTTACCCGACAGGATATAGCAATCAGCCCCAGCATTTT.

V gene TRBV28 combines with J gene TRBJ1-4, with 8 bases aligning to TRBD1. Germline trimming cut 5 bases from V and 8 bases from J; bases unmatched to any gene: 7. Germline assignment: CDR1 MDHEN and CDR2 SYDVKM. The CDR3 totals 14 residues. This chain's CDR3 is CASSLQGAGEKLFF. For the CDR3, the DNA is TGTGCCAGCAGTCTCCAGGGGGCAGGGGAAAAACTGTTTTTT.

V and J are TRBV28 and TRBJ1-4, with 7 bases identical to TRBD1. The CDR3 has 14 amino acids. Germline CDR1 reads MDHEN; CDR2 reads SYDVKM. After removal of 5 bases from V and 5 bases from J, the junction contained 5 bases not matched to a gene. CDR3 DNA sequence: TGTGCCAGCAGTACTGGGACAGTCAATGAAAAACTGTTTTTT. This translates into CASSTGTVNEKLFF.

The genes are TRBV19 and TRBJ2-1; 7 bases are a match to TRBD2. There are 15 residues in the CDR3. CDR1 is LNHDA and CDR2 is SQIVND in the germline V gene (reference sequence). With 2 bases clipped from V and 2 bases from J, the junction kept 3 bases outside the gene matches. CDR3 residues: CASSILAEAYNEQFF. For the CDR3, the DNA is TGTGCCAGTAGTATACTAGCGGAGGCCTACAATGAGCAGTTCTTC.

The gene calls are TRBV21-1 and TRBJ1-2; whether TRBD1, the table's D call, matches the DNA was not checked. TRBV21-1 is a pseudogene locus. The CDR3 is 16 residues long. This CDR3 is CASSNSPGKDNYGYTF. CDR3 in DNA: TGTGCCAGCAGCAATAGTCCAGGGAAGGACAACTATGGCTACACCTTC.

Remarks on this clone: Its ends do not fully match the called genes, so a read error is possible. The rearrangement uses TRBV7-9 and TRBJ2-3, with TRBD1 as a possible D gene (6 bases). The CDR3 has 14 amino acids. Germline V gene lookup returns CDR1 SEHNR and CDR2 FQNEAQ (reference sequence). CDR3 nucleotides: TGTTCCAGCAGCCTACAGGGATTCACAGATACGCAGTATTTT. Its protein is CSSSLQGFTDTQYF.

The V call is TRBV28, the J call TRBJ1-5, with 8 bases matching TRBD1. V trimming: 5 bases; J trimming: 1 base; junction bases outside the gene matches: 7. The CDR3 extends over 16 amino acids. The V gene's germline CDR1 is MDHEN and CDR2 SYDVKM. CDR3: CASSAPRQGSNQPQHF. In DNA form, the CDR3 reads TGTGCCAGCAGTGCCCCACGACAGGGGAGCAATCAGCCCCAGCATTTT.

This CDR3 reads CASSPQQGTQETQYF. Here the CDR3 DNA reads TGTGCCAGCTCACCACAACAGGGGACCCAAGAGACCCAGTACTTC. The V call is TRBV18, the J call TRBJ2-5; TRBD1 matches 7 bases. V was pared by 1 base and J by 1 base, with 3 bases of the junction left unmatched. This CDR3 contains 15 residues. Germline V lookup: CDR1 KGHSH, CDR2 LQKENI.

CDR3 sequence reads: CASSREVGQVYTEAFF. CDR3 DNA sequence: TGCGCCAGCAGCCGGGAGGTGGGACAGGTTTACACTGAAGCTTTCTTT. The V and J genes are TRBV5-1 and TRBJ1-1; 8 bases line up with TRBD1. Germline V gene sequence: CDR1 SGHRS, CDR2 YFSETQ. The junction had 11 bases not matched to a gene; V was cut back by 4 bases and J by 3 bases. The CDR3 length is 16 residues.

The chain has TRBV4-3 and TRBJ2-3, with 11 bases matching TRBD1. CDR1 and CDR2 from the germline V gene are LGHNA and YSLEER. This CDR3 region has 17 residues. After removal of 2 bases from V and 2 bases from J, the junction contained 6 bases not matched to a gene. CDR3 nucleotides: TGCGCCAGCAGCCAACAGACTGGACAGGGGGCCACAGATACGCAGTATTTT. Its translation: CASSQQTGQGATDTQYF.

The CDR3 coding sequence is TGTGCCAGTAGTTTTATAAATGAAAAACTGTTTTTT. It is translated as CASSFINEKLFF. The genes are TRBV19 and TRBJ1-4; D uncertain. V lost 5 bases to trimming and J lost 5 bases, with 6 bases between them. This CDR3 spans 12 amino acids. Germline V gene sequence: CDR1 LNHDA, CDR2 SQIVND (reference sequence).

The chain's CDR3 is CASTETGFGYNEQFF. CDR3 in DNA: TGTGCCAGCACCGAGACAGGGTTCGGGTACAATGAGCAGTTCTTC. This sequence joins TRBV7-9 and TRBJ2-1, with 7 bases matching TRBD1. This CDR3 spans 15 amino acids. Trimming took 7 bases from V and 4 from J; bases not matched to a gene: 10. Germline CDR1 SEHNR, CDR2 FQNEAQ (reference sequence).

The rearrangement uses TRBV5-4 and TRBJ2-1; unclear D gene. The V and J ends lost 2 bases and 8 bases respectively, with 14 bases between them. Germline CDR1 and CDR2: SGHNT and YYREEE (reference sequence). This CDR3 is built from 14 residues. The CDR3 sequence is CASSFLRAPDEQFF. The CDR3 coding sequence is TGTGCCAGCAGCTTTCTCCGCGCCCCTGATGAGCAGTTCTTC.

This chain uses TRBV19 with TRBJ2-5, with 10 positions matching TRBD2. Germline V gene lookup returns CDR1 LNHDA and CDR2 SQIVND (reference sequence). The CDR3 has 15 residues. Germline trimming cut 3 bases from V and 1 base from J; bases unmatched to any gene: 2. Written as DNA, the CDR3 is TGTGCCAGTAGTATTCCTAGCGGGGGCCAAGAGACCCAGTACTTC. It encodes CASSIPSGGQETQYF.

This chain links TRBV7-2 with TRBJ2-3; D gene uncertain. The V gene's germline CDR1 is SGHTA and CDR2 FQGNSA. The CDR3 is 12 residues long. V was cut by 5 bases and J by 7 bases, with 10 bases left in between. The CDR3 DNA sequence: TGTGCCAGCAGCCCCGGGTCCCATACGCAGTATTTT. Its protein product is CASSPGSHTQYF.

The chain has TRBV4-2 and TRBJ2-4; 7 bases align to TRBD2. J was trimmed by 1 base and V by 4 bases; bases with no gene match: 10. The CDR3 length is 17 residues. Germline V lookup: CDR1 LGHNA, CDR2 YNFKEQ. The CDR3 DNA reads as TGTGCCAGCAGCCCCTTGGGGACTAAAGCGGCCAAAAACATTCAGTACTTC. It is translated as CASSPLGTKAAKNIQYF.

The gene calls are TRBV19 and TRBJ2-2; perhaps TRBD1 as D (5 bases). CDR1 and CDR2 from the germline V gene are LNHDA and SQIVND (reference sequence). The CDR3 has 13 amino acids. The V end lost 10 bases, the J end lost 1 base, and 10 bases lay between the germline ends. Here the CDR3 reads CATLRVNTGELFF. The DNA for the CDR3 is TGTGCCACTCTCAGGGTGAACACCGGGGAGCTGTTTTTT.

V usage is TRBV28 and J usage is TRBJ1-3; D is ambiguous. Trimming left V 11 bases short and J 8 bases short, with 19 bases between. This CDR3 is built from 13 residues. Looked up from germline, CDR1 is MDHEN and CDR2 is SYDVKM. The CDR3 DNA is TGTGCCTCATCCCATCATCTGGCGGACACCATATATTTT. This translates into CASSHHLADTIYF.

The chain couples TRBV7-2 to TRBJ1-1, with 9 bases fitting TRBD1. Trimming took 3 bases from V and 6 from J; bases not matched to a gene: 5. Per the germline V gene, CDR1 is SGHTA and CDR2 is FQGNSA. The CDR3 sequence is 14 residues long. CDR3 residues: CASSLDRGAAEAFF. The CDR3 nucleotides are TGTGCCAGCAGCTTGGACAGGGGAGCAGCTGAAGCTTTCTTT.

This clone was counted once. The chain is built from TRBV15 and TRBJ1-1, with 8 bases identical to TRBD1. Germline values: CDR1 LNHNV, CDR2 YYDKDF (reference sequence). The ends lost 6 bases at V and 5 bases at J; junction bases unmatched: 8. The CDR3 has 14 residues. CDR3 DNA sequence: TGTGCCACCAGTTCCAGGGGGCAGGGTACTGAAGCTTTCTTT. Protein product: CATSSRGQGTEAFF.

The chain recombines TRBV29-1 with TRBJ2-1; 12 positions agree with TRBD2. V gave up 7 bases and J gave up 4 bases; unmatched junction bases: 2. Germline V gene sequence: CDR1 SQVTM, CDR2 ANQGSEA. The CDR3 sequence is 13 residues long. CDR3 sequence: CSAGTSGYNEQFF. CDR3 DNA sequence: TGCAGCGCTGGGACTAGCGGGTACAATGAGCAGTTCTTC.

The genes are TRBV5-1 and TRBJ2-7, with TRBD2 identical over 14 bases. Germline CDR1 SGHRS, CDR2 YFSETQ. Trimming at V came to 4 bases and at J to 2 bases, leaving 5 bases not matched to a gene. This CDR3 has 16 amino acids. CDR3 bases: TGCGCCAGCAGCCTGGGGACTAGCGGGGGAACCTACGAGCAGTACTTC. This encodes CASSLGTSGGTYEQYF.

This chain uses TRBV28 with TRBJ2-4; 8 positions match TRBD1. Germline V gene data show CDR1 as MDHEN and CDR2 as SYDVKM. V was clipped by 1 base and J by 1 base; unmatched bases: 6. This CDR3 has 17 amino acids. The CDR3 here is CASSLLGQGAAKNIQYF. CDR3 sequence (DNA): TGTGCCAGCAGTTTATTAGGGCAGGGGGCCGCCAAAAACATTCAGTACTTC.

The chain couples TRBV14 to TRBJ2-1; 7 nucleotides agree with TRBD1. The V gene's germline CDR1 is SGHDN and CDR2 FVKESK. The CDR3 has 15 amino acids. J gave up 4 bases and V 3 bases, and 6 bases lay outside the gene matches. The CDR3 sequence: CASSQRQGVYNEQFF. The CDR3, as DNA: TGTGCCAGCAGCCAGCGGCAGGGGGTATACAATGAGCAGTTCTTC.